This T cell receptor beta chain was captured in a study of T cell repertoires in cytomegalovirus infection. For the study at large: CMV infection plus the matching HLA type was flagged by public TCR beta signatures.

There are 17 residues in the CDR3. V gave up 5 bases and J gave up 9 bases; unmatched junction bases: 13. Germline V gives CDR1 MNHEY, CDR2 SMNVEV (reference sequence). In TCRdb, the reads were re-called with MiXCR into one record per CDR3 protein. The sample consists of 100,000 to 120,000 distinct CDR3 sequences, 30% to 35% of them appearing once. Study-level findings and limits: Clonotypes of TCR beta that were HLA-C-restricted and CMV-specific dominated the ex vivo response. Pooled public TCR beta family frequency picked out CMV carriers with the relevant HLA.

This clonotype was recorded a few times. Antigen: not known. Sequenced material: CD8+ T cells from cultured PBMCs, taken from culture after CMV antigen stimulation. The source of this sequence is a human donor in good health (CMV status not recorded). Some clones in this sample may be carry-over from other donors' samples. V gene TRBV27 combines with J gene TRBJ2-1, with 13 bases that match TRBD2. Here the CDR3 DNA reads TGTGCCAGCAGTCCCAGACTAGCGGGGGGACTCGGGGTTGAGCAGTTCTTC. This translates into CASSPRLAGGLGVEQFF.